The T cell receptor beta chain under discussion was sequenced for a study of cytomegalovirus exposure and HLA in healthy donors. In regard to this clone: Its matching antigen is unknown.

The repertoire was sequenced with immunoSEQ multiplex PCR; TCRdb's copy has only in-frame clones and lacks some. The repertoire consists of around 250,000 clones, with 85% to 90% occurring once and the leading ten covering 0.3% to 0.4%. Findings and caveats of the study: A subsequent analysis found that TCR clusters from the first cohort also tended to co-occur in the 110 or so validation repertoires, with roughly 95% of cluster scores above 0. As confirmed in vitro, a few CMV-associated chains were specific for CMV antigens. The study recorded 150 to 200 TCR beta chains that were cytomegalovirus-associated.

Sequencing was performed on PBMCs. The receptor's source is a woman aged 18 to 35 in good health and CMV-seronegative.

The CDR3 DNA reads TGTGCCAGTAGTATCCCCGGGGGCACAGATACGCAGTATTTT. Amino acids: CASSIPGGTDTQYF. V usage is TRBV19 and J usage is TRBJ2-3; possibly TRBD2 for D (5 bases). Germline loops: CDR1 LNHDA, CDR2 SQIVND (reference sequence). The CDR3 spans 14 residues. Trimming removed 3 bases from V and 1 base from J, with 8 bases in between.